This T cell receptor beta chain derives from a study of blood T cell repertoires in COVID-19. Overall study context: In each case, the material was cDNA or gDNA derived from T cells, B-cell-depleted T cells, or PBMCs.

In the original processing: Reference gene primer amplification gave nucleated cell count estimates. Sequenced by immunoSEQ multiplex PCR; TCRdb stores in-frame clones only, minus some. V and J calls and clone size come straight from that table; D and trimming were deduced from the DNA. The data show about 270,000 clones, with just under 90% seen just once and 1.9% held by the top ten. The sequenced sample consisted of PBMCs or T cells enriched from blood (not recorded which). The source of this sequence is an older woman who had recovered from COVID-19.

In DNA form, the CDR3 reads TGTGCCAGCAGCCCGGCAGGGAACTACGAGCAGTACTTC. As protein: CASSPAGNYEQYF. The chain uses TRBV5-5 and TRBJ2-7; possible D gene TRBD1, 5 bases. V was cut by 4 bases and J by 3 bases, with 11 bases left in between. The CDR3 spans 13 residues. From germline, CDR1 is SGHKS and CDR2 YYEKEE (reference sequence).